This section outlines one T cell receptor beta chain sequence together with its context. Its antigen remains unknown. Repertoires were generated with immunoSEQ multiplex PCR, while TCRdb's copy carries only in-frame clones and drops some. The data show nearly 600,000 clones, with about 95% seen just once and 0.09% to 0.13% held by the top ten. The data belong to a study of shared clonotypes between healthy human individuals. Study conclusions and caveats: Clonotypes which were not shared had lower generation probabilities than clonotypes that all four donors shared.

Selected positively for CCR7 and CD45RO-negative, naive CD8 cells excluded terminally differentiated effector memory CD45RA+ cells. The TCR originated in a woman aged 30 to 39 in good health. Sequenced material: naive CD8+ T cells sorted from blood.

CDR3 sequence (DNA): TGCGCCAGCAGCTTGGGGCTAGCGGGAGCTAAAGATACGCAGTATTTT. Amino acid sequence: CASSLGLAGAKDTQYF. V gene TRBV5-1 combines with J gene TRBJ2-3, with 10 bases fitting TRBD2. The germline CDR1 and CDR2 sequences are SGHRS and YFSETQ. Trimming removed 0 bases from V and 5 bases from J; junction bases left unmatched: 6. CDR3 length: 16 amino acids.